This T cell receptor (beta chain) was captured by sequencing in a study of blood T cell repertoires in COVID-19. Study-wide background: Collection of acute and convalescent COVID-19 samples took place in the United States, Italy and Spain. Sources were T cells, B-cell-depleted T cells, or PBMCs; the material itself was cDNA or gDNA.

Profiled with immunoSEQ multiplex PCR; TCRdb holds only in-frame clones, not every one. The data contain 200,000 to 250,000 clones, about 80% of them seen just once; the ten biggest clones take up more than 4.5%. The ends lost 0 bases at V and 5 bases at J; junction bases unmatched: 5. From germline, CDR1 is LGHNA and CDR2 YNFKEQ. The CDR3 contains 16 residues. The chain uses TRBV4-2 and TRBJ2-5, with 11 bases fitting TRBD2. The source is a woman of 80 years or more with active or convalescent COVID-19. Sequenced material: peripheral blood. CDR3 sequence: CASSQDQASGRETQYF. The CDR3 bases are TGTGCCAGCAGCCAAGATCAGGCTAGCGGGAGGGAGACCCAGTACTTC.